A single sample is the source of the 15 T cell receptor beta chains below, sequenced in a study of healthy donors' naive CD4 and CD8 T cells. A linear amplification protocol produced the TCR libraries from 500 ng of total RNA. TCRdb independently ran MiXCR on the reads; one entry per CDR3 protein. The sample holds approximately 180,000 distinct CDR3 sequences, around 74% seen once. The sequenced sample consisted of naive CD4+ and CD8+ T cells sorted from blood, pooled from several donors. These receptor sequences come from a pool of human donors in good health; the sample pools cells from several healthy donors.

The chain combines TRBV6-5 with TRBJ2-1; 9 nucleotides line up with TRBD2. This CDR3 has 15 amino acids. Looked up from germline, CDR1 is MNHEY and CDR2 is SVGAGI. The V and J ends lost 0 bases and 4 bases, in that order; junction bases with no gene match: 1. For the CDR3, the DNA is TGTGCCAGCAGTTACTCGCTAGCGGGGTACAATGAGCAGTTCTTC. Protein: CASSYSLAGYNEQFF.

This clonotype was recorded a few times. The rearrangement joins TRBV27 to TRBJ2-7; 7 bases line up with TRBD2. V dropped 8 bases and J dropped 6; count of bases not matched to a gene: 4. The CDR3 contains 11 residues. Germline CDR1 and CDR2: MNHEY and SMNVEV (reference sequence). The CDR3 loop reads CASLGGGEQYF. DNA for the CDR3: TGTGCCAGCTTGGGCGGGGGCGAGCAGTACTTC.

V and J are TRBV6-5 and TRBJ1-5, with 9 positions matching TRBD1. CDR1 and CDR2 from the germline V gene are MNHEY and SVGAGI. This CDR3 comprises 15 residues. Trimming took 6 bases from V and 6 from J; bases not matched to a gene: 9. In DNA form, the CDR3 reads TGTGCCAGCAGCCCCGGGACAGGGTTCGGTCAGCCCCAGCATTTT. Protein product: CASSPGTGFGQPQHF.

This clonotype has just one count. The chain carries TRBV12-3 or TRBV12-4 and TRBJ2-7; the D gene could be TRBD1 or TRBD2 (6 bases each). Trimming left V 1 base short and J 4 bases short, with 17 bases between. The CDR3 has 16 residues. CDR3 nucleotides: TGTGCCAGCAGTTTAGGGCTGGCCCCGGGGGCGTACGAGCAGTACTTC. It translates to CASSLGLAPGAYEQYF.

The chain has TRBV12-3 or TRBV12-4 and TRBJ1-2; D not resolved. CDR3 length: 14 residues. Trimming removed 7 bases from V and 2 bases from J, with 14 bases in between. CDR3 amino acids: CASNRRALNYGYTF. In DNA form, the CDR3 reads TGTGCCAGCAACCGCCGGGCCTTAAACTATGGCTACACCTTC.

With regard to this clonotype: Germline is not matched at one junction end, which may reflect a read error. This chain links TRBV29-1 with TRBJ1-1; unclear D gene. This CDR3 comprises 13 residues. Germline loops: CDR1 SQVTM, CDR2 ANQGSEA. The CDR3 bases are TGCAGCGCGGACGTACGCCTGAACACTGAAGCTCTCTTT. Protein: CSADVRLNTEALF.

The chain combines TRBV29-1 with TRBJ2-5; D is unclear. Trimming took off 7 bases at V and 4 bases at J, with 13 bases between the two ends. Germline V gene lookup returns CDR1 SQVTM and CDR2 ANQGSEA. The CDR3 spans 12 residues. The CDR3 DNA sequence: TGCAGCGCACGGACCGGCCCAGAGACCCAGTACTTC. It yields the protein CSARTGPETQYF. Filled out from reference TRBV29-1 and TRBJ2-5, the complete variable domain reads SAVISQKPSRDICQRGTSLTIQCQVDSQVTMMFWYRQQPGQSLTLIATANQGSEATYESGFVIDKFPISRPNLTFSTLTVSNMSPEDSSIYLCSARTGPETQYFGPGTRLLVL.

Concerning this clonotype: At one of its ends the junction is not consistent with the germline gene, which may arise from a read error. The chain combines TRBV29-1 with TRBJ2-3; D not certain. Germline values: CDR1 SQVTM, CDR2 ANQGSEA. The CDR3 consists of 8 residues. CDR3 DNA: TGCAGCGTTGATGTGGCAGACTTT. This sequence encodes CSVDVADF.

The V and J genes are TRBV6-2 or TRBV6-3 and TRBJ2-3; TRBD2 agrees at 13 bases. With V trimmed by 6 bases and J by 4 bases, 4 bases remained unmatched. The CDR3 is 15 amino acids. Per germline, CDR1 MNHEY and CDR2 SVGEGT. The CDR3 loop reads CASSQGLAGADTQYF. For the CDR3, the DNA is TGTGCCAGCAGCCAAGGACTAGCGGGAGCAGATACGCAGTATTTT.

This clonotype has only a few counts. This chain uses TRBV6-5 with TRBJ1-1, with D possibly matching TRBD1 (6 bases). This CDR3 is built from 17 residues. CDR1 is MNHEY, CDR2 SVGAGI, per germline. Trimming shortened V by 5 bases and J by 4 bases, and 23 bases separated the two germline ends. The CDR3 sequence is CASSTGVASTGSTEAFF. The CDR3 DNA reads as TGTGCCAGCAGTACTGGGGTCGCGTCGACAGGAAGCACTGAAGCTTTCTTT.

CDR3 residues: CASSPWSGELFF. The CDR3 DNA reads TGTGCCAGCAGTCCCTGGTCCGGGGAGCTGTTTTTT. The V and J genes are TRBV27 and TRBJ2-2; D gene unclear. Trimming took 5 bases from V and 6 from J, leaving 7 bases between them. Germline-derived CDR1 and CDR2 are MNHEY and SMNVEV (reference sequence). The CDR3 extends over 12 amino acids.

The V gene is TRBV30, the J gene TRBJ2-7, with TRBD1 identical over 8 bases. Germline assignment: CDR1 GTSNPN and CDR2 SVGIG (reference sequence). The trim removed 3 bases at V and 3 bases at J, leaving 10 bases unmatched. The CDR3 length is 15 residues. The CDR3 DNA reads TGTGCCTGGAGGCTTGGACAGGGTCCTCTCTACGAGCAGTACTTC. Protein product: CAWRLGQGPLYEQYF.

The chain joins TRBV19 to TRBJ2-1; 7 nucleotides agree with TRBD2. V shed 5 bases and J 8 bases; nucleotides not matched to a gene: 9. CDR1 is LNHDA, CDR2 SQIVND, per germline (reference sequence). This CDR3 is built from 14 residues. The CDR3 DNA is TGTGCCAGTAGTCGGGACTACGCTGGCGATGAGCAGTTCTTC. Protein product: CASSRDYAGDEQFF. Based on the CDR3 plus reference TRBV19 and TRBJ2-1, the full variable domain is DGGITQSPKYLFRKEGQNVTLSCEQNLNHDAMYWYRQDPGQGLRLIYYSQIVNDFQKGDIAEGYSVSREKKESFPLTVTSAQKNPTAFYLCASSRDYAGDEQFFGPGTRLTVL.

This CDR3 reads CASSPETGYLGYTF. The CDR3 nucleotides read TGTGCCAGCAGTCCCGAGACAGGTTATCTTGGCTACACCTTC. J is TRBJ1-2 and V is TRBV6-5; a weak D match, TRBD1 (6 bases). Germline V CDR1 and CDR2: MNHEY, SVGAGI. The CDR3 sequence is 14 residues long. V dropped 5 bases and J dropped 7 bases, with 17 bases sitting between them.

The rearrangement links TRBV24-1 to TRBJ2-3; no definite D call. The CDR3 sequence is 15 residues long. The germline V and J ends were trimmed by 2 bases and 3 bases, with 11 bases remaining between them. CDR1 and CDR2 from the germline V gene are KGHDR and SFDVKD. CDR3 nucleotides: TGTGCCACCAGTGATTCCCGGCGTAGGACAGATACGCAGTATTTT. This sequence encodes CATSDSRRRTDTQYF.